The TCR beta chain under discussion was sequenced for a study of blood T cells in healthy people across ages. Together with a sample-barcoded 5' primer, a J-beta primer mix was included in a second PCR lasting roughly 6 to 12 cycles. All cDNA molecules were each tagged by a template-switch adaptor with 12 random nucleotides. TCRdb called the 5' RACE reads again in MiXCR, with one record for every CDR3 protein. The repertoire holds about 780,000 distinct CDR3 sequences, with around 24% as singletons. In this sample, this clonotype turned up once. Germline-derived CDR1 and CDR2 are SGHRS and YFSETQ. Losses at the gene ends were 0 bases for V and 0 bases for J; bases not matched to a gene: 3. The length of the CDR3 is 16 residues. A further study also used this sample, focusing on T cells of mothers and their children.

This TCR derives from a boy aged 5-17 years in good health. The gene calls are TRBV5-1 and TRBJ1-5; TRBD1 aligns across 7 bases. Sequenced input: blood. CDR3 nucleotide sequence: TGCGCCAGCAGCTTGGGGGACAGTTATAGCAATCAGCCCCAGCATTTT. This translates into CASSLGDSYSNQPQHF.